Presented here are 8 T cell receptor beta chains from one specimen sequenced in a study of blood T cell repertoires in COVID-19. Libraries were prepared by immunoSEQ multiplex PCR; TCRdb keeps only in-frame clonotypes and omits some of them. The table lists 390,000 or so clones, around 89% of them singletons. What was sequenced was peripheral blood. These receptors were obtained from a man younger than 35 with active or convalescent COVID-19.

This clone was observed a handful of times. This sequence joins TRBV3-1 (or the pseudogene TRBV3-2) and TRBJ1-6; a weak D match, TRBD1 (5 bases). V was clipped by 4 bases and J by 10 bases, with 14 bases between them. This CDR3 has 14 residues. Germline V gene lookup returns CDR1 LGHDT and CDR2 YNNKEL (reference sequence). DNA for the CDR3: TGTGCCAGCAGCCGAAGCCTACAGGAGTCACCCCTCCACTTT. It translates to CASSRSLQESPLHF.

The chain links TRBV7-9 to TRBJ2-1, with TRBD2 matching 12 bases. The length of the CDR3 is 18 residues. Per germline, CDR1 SEHNR and CDR2 FQNEAQ (reference sequence). Trimming took 6 bases from V and 2 from J; bases not matched to a gene: 11. This CDR3 is CASRPLAGGPLAYNEQFF. In DNA form, the CDR3 reads TGTGCCAGCAGACCTCTAGCGGGAGGGCCTCTCGCCTACAATGAGCAGTTCTTC.

The chain recombines TRBV10-3 with TRBJ2-7; 14 bases are a match to TRBD2. Germline CDR1 is ENHRY and CDR2 is SYGVKD. Germline trimming cut 6 bases from V and 5 bases from J; bases unmatched to any gene: 12. The length of the CDR3 is 17 residues. Written as DNA, the CDR3 is TGTGCCATCAGCACCCGCGGGACTAGCGGGAGTTTTGACGAGCAGTACTTC. Translating gives CAISTRGTSGSFDEQYF.

This chain links TRBV18 with TRBJ1-6, with TRBD1 matching over 7 bases. The length of the CDR3 is 14 residues. V was pared by 5 bases and J by 7 bases, with 5 bases of the junction left unmatched. The germline gives CDR1 KGHSH, CDR2 LQKENI. CDR3 DNA sequence: TGTGCCAGCTCAGGACAGGTGGGGAATTCACCCCTCCACTTT. It encodes CASSGQVGNSPLHF.

The chain is built from TRBV19 and TRBJ1-2; TRBD1 matches at 7 bases. Germline CDR1 LNHDA, CDR2 SQIVND (reference sequence). V dropped 9 bases and J dropped 1; count of bases not matched to a gene: 11. The CDR3 totals 15 residues. The CDR3 DNA reads TGTGCCAGCACCGGGACAGTTAACAATAACTATGGCTACACCTTC. As protein: CASTGTVNNNYGYTF.

A remark on this clone: One end of the junction does not line up with germline, which may come from a read error. Here the CDR3 reads CANSLTGVDYEQYF. In DNA form, the CDR3 reads TGTGCCAACAGTCTGACAGGGGTCGATTACGAGCAGTACTTC. V is TRBV28 and J is TRBJ2-7, with TRBD1 identical over 8 bases. Germline CDR1 is MDHEN and CDR2 is SYDVKM. The CDR3 loop spans 14 amino acids.

The chain employs TRBV7-8 and TRBJ1-5; 9 bases match TRBD1. The length of the CDR3 is 16 residues. CDR1 is SGHVS, CDR2 FQNEAQ, per germline. J was trimmed by 1 base and V by 1 base; bases with no gene match: 2. The DNA of the CDR3 is TGTGCCAGCAGCTTAGAAGGACAGGGGAGCAATCAGCCCCAGCATTTT. Residues: CASSLEGQGSNQPQHF.

The gene calls are TRBV28 and TRBJ2-7; weak D call: TRBD2 (5 bases). Germline V gene lookup returns CDR1 MDHEN and CDR2 SYDVKM. The ends were cut back, 4 bases at V and 1 base at J, with 11 bases in the middle. There are 14 residues in the CDR3. The CDR3 nucleotides are TGTGCCAGCAGTTGGGCCTCGGGATCCTACGAGCAGTACTTC. This codes for CASSWASGSYEQYF. The full variable domain, in which reference TRBV28 and TRBJ2-7 provide the parts outside the CDR3, is DVKVTQSSRYLVKRTGEKVFLECVQDMDHENMFWYRQDPGLGLRLIYFSYDVKMKEKGDIPEGYSVSREKKERFSLILESASTNQTSMYLCASSWASGSYEQYFGPGTRLTVT.